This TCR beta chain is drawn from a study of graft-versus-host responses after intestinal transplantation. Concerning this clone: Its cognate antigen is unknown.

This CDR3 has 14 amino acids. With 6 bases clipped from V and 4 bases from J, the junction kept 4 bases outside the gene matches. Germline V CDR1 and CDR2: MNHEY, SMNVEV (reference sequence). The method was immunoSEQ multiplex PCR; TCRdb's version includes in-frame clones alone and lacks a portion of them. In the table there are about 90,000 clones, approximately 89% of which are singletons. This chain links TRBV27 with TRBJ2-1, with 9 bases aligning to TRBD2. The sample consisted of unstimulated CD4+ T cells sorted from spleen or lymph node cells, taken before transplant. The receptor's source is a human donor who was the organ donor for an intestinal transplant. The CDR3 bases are TGTGCCAGCAGGGGCCTAGCGGGGTACAATGAGCAGTTCTTC. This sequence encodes CASRGLAGYNEQFF.